Reported below is one T cell receptor beta chain. Other DNA sequences in the sample encode the same CDR3. Germline CDR1 LNHDA, CDR2 SQIVND (reference sequence). The V gene lost 2 bases and the J gene lost 2 bases, with 7 bases spanning the gap. The CDR3 loop spans 14 amino acids. This sample is drawn from a study of metastatic and nonmetastatic thyroid tumors. On the study more broadly: Blood and tumor or nodule tissue repertoires from malignant and benign thyroid patients were compared.

All patients were untreated before thyroid surgery. With MiXCR, TCRdb called clones anew from the PCR reads. Here the sample spans just over 20,000 clones, over 9% being singletons. This chain joins TRBV19 and TRBJ1-3, with TRBD1 as a possible D gene (5 bases). The sequenced material came from blood. The TCR originated in a male donor with papillary thyroid cancer or a benign thyroid nodule (not recorded which). Some clones in this sample may be carry-over from other donors' samples. The CDR3 DNA reads TGTGCCAGTAGTATACAGGGAACTGGAAACACCATATATTTT. This gives the protein CASSIQGTGNTIYF. Full variable domain (outside the CDR3, taken from reference TRBV19 and TRBJ1-3): DGGITQSPKYLFRKEGQNVTLSCEQNLNHDAMYWYRQDPGQGLRLIYYSQIVNDFQKGDIAEGYSVSREKKESFPLTVTSAQKNPTAFYLCASSIQGTGNTIYFGEGSWLTVV.